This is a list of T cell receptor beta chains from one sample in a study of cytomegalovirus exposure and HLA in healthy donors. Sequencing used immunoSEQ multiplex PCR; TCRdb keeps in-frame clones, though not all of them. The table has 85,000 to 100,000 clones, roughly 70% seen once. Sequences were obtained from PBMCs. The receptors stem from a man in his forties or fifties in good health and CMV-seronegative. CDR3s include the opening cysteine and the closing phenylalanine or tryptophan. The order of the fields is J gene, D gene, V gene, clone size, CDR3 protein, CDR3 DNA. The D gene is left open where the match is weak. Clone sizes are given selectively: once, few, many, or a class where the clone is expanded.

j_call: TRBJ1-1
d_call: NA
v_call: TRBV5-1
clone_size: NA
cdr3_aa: CASSLGSFGNTEAFF
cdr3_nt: TGCGCCAGCAGCTTGGGGAGCTTTGGAAACACTGAAGCTTTCTTT

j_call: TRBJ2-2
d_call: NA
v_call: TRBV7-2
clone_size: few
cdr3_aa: CASSPGSGHTGELFF
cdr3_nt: TGTGCCAGCAGCCCGGGGAGTGGACACACCGGGGAGCTGTTTTTT

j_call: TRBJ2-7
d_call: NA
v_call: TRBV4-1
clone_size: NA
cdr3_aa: CASSQVRGTYEQYF
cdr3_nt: TGCGCCAGCAGCCAAGTCCGGGGGACCTACGAGCAGTACTTC

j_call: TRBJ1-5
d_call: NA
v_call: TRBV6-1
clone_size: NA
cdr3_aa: CASRANNQPQHF
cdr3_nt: TGTGCCAGCAGGGCCAACAATCAGCCCCAGCATTTT

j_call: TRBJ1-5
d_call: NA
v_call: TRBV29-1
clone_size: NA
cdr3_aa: CSVVSGDGQPQHF
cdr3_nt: TGCAGCGTGGTATCAGGGGACGGTCAGCCCCAGCATTTT

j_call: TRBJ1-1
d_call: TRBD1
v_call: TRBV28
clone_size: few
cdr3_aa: CASSFQDRAFFGAFF
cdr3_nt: TGTGCCAGCAGTTTCCAGGACAGGGCCTTTTTTGGGGCTTTCTTT

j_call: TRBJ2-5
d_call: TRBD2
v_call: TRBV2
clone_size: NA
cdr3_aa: CASSPQGGEETQYF
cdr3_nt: TGTGCCAGCAGTCCCCAGGGAGGGGAAGAGACCCAGTACTTC

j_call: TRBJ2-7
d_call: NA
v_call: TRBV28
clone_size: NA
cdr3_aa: CASSSPGLGRAEQYF
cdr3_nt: TGTGCCAGCAGTTCGCCGGGACTGGGGCGAGCCGAGCAGTACTTC

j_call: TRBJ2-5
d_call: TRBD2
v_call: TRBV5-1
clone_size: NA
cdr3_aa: CASSHRLAGGAETQYF
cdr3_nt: TGCGCCAGCAGCCATCGACTAGCGGGAGGGGCGGAGACCCAGTACTTC

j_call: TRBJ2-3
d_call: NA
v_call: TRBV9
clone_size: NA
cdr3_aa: CASSARTTSTDTQYF
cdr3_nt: TGTGCCAGCAGCGCTCGGACAACTAGCACAGATACGCAGTATTTT

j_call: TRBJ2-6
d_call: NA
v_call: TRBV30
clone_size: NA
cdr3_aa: CAWTGVSGANVLTF
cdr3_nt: TGTGCCTGGACGGGAGTCTCTGGGGCCAACGTCCTGACTTTC

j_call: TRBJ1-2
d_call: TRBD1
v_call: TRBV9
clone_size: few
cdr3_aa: CASTPGTAYYYGYTF
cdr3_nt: TGTGCCAGCACCCCGGGGACAGCTTACTACTATGGCTACACCTTC

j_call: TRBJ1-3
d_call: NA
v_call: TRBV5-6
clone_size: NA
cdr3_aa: CASSLAWASGNTIYF
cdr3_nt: TGTGCCAGCAGCTTGGCGTGGGCGAGTGGAAACACCATATATTTT

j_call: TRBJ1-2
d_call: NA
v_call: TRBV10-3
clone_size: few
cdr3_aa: CAISVEAGDVNYGYTF
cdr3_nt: TGTGCCATCAGTGTAGAAGCGGGGGACGTTAACTATGGCTACACCTTC

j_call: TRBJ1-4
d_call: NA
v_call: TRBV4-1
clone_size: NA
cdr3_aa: CASSQDPGEKLFF
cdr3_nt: TGCGCCAGCAGCCAAGATCCGGGGGAAAAACTGTTTTTT

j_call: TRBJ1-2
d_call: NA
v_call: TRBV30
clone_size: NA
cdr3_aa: CAYSGFSYGYTF
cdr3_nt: TGTGCCTACTCAGGGTTTTCCTATGGCTACACCTTC

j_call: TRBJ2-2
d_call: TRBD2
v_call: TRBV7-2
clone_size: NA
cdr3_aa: CASRLAALGELFF
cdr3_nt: TGTGCCAGCAGACTAGCGGCCCTCGGGGAGCTGTTTTTT

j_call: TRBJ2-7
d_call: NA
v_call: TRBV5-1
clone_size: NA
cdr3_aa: CASSLDGGAYEQYF
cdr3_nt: TGCGCCAGCAGCTTGGACGGGGGTGCCTACGAGCAGTACTTC

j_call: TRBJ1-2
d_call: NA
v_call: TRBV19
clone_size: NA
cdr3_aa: CASSIRRQYHYGYTF
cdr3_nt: TGTGCCAGTAGTATAAGGAGGCAGTATCACTATGGCTACACCTTC

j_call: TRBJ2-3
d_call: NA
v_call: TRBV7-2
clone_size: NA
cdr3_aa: CASSLSRGLTDTQYF
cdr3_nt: TGTGCCAGCAGCTTATCGAGGGGACTCACAGATACGCAGTATTTT

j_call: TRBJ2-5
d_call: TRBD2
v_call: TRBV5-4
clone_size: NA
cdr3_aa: CASSLASGQETQYF
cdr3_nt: TGTGCCAGCAGCTTGGCTAGCGGCCAAGAGACCCAGTACTTC

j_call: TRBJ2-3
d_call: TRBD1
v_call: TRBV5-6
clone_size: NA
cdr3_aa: CASILQGFNTDTQYF
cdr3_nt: TGTGCCAGCATCCTACAGGGGTTCAACACAGATACGCAGTATTTT

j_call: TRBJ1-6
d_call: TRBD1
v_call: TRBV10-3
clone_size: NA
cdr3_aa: CAISARTQGDNSPLHF
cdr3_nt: TGTGCCATCAGTGCCAGGACTCAGGGGGATAATTCACCCCTCCACTTT

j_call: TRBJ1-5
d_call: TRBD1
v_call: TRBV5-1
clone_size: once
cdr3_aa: CASSTGTGLNQPQHF
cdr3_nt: TGCGCCAGCAGCACGGGGACAGGCCTCAATCAGCCCCAGCATTTT

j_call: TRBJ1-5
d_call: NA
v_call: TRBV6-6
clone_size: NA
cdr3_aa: CASEEYNQPQHF
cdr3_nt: TGTGCCAGCGAGGAATACAATCAGCCCCAGCATTTT

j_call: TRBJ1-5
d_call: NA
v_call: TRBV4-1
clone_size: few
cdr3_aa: CASSPWFPRDQPQHF
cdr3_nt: TGCGCCAGCAGCCCCTGGTTCCCTCGGGATCAGCCCCAGCATTTT

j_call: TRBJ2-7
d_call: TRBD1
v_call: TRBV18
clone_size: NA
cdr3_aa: CASSPRGGQGSYEQYF
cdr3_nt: TGTGCCAGCTCCCCCAGGGGAGGACAGGGCTCCTACGAGCAGTACTTC

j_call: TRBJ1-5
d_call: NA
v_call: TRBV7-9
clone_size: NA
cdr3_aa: CASSSRGDGNQPQHF
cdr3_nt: TGTGCCAGCAGCAGTCGAGGAGATGGCAATCAGCCCCAGCATTTT

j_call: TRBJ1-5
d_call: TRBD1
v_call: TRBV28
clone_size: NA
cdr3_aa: CASRSGGWGNQPQHF
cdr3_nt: TGTGCCAGCAGATCAGGGGGCTGGGGCAATCAGCCCCAGCATTTT

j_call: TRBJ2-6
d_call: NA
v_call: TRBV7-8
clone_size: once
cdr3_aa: CASSLVGSASGANVLTF
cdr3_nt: TGTGCCAGCAGCTTAGTGGGCTCCGCCTCTGGGGCCAACGTCCTGACTTTC

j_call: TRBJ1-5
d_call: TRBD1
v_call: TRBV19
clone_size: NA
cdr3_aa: CASSTTGNHQPQHF
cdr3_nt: TGTGCCAGTAGTACGACAGGGAACCATCAGCCCCAGCATTTT

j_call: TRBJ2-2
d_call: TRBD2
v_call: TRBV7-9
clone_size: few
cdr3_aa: CASSLVAGVLSTGELFF
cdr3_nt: TGTGCCAGCAGCTTAGTGGCGGGAGTCCTCAGCACCGGGGAGCTGTTTTTT

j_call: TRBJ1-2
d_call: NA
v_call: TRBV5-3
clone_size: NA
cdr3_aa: CARSFRRGQANYGYTF
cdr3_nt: TGTGCCAGAAGCTTCCGCAGGGGCCAGGCTAACTATGGCTACACCTTC

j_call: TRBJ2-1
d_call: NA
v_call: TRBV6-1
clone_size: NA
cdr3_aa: CASSEKIAVEQFF
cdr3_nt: TGTGCCAGCAGTGAAAAAATAGCGGTCGAGCAGTTCTTC

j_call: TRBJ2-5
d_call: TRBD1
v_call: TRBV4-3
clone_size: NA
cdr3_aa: CASRQRTGGGETQYF
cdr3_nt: TGCGCCAGCAGGCAGCGAACAGGGGGCGGGGAGACCCAGTACTTC

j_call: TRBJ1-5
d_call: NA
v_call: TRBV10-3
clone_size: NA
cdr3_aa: CATRSGGDQPQHF
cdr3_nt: TGTGCCACCCGTTCCGGGGGGGATCAGCCCCAGCATTTT

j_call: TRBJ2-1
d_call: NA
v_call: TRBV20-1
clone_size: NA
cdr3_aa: CSAAGRNEQFF
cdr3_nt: TGCAGTGCCGCGGGCCGCAATGAGCAGTTCTTC

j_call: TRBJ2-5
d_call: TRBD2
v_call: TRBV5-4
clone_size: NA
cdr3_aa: CASSRRTSGSTETQYF
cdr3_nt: TGTGCCAGCAGCAGACGGACTAGCGGATCCACCGAGACCCAGTACTTC

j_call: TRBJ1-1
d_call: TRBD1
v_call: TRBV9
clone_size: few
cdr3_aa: CASSVTHRGTEAFF
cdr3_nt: TGTGCCAGCAGCGTCACCCACAGGGGCACTGAAGCTTTCTTT

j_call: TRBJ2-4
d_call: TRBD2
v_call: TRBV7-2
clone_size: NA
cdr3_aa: CASSLDGGAKNIQYF
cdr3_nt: TGTGCCAGCAGCTTAGACGGGGGGGCCAAAAACATTCAGTACTTC

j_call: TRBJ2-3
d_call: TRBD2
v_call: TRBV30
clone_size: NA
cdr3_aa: CAWSKNRARSGSPGSTDTQYF
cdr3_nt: TGTGCCTGGAGTAAAAACAGGGCCCGAAGCGGGAGTCCGGGTAGCACAGATACGCAGTATTTT

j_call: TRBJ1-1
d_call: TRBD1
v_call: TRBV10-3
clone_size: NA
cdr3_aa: CAIRPGQSVTEAFF
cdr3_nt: TGTGCCATCAGGCCGGGACAGTCTGTGACTGAAGCTTTCTTT

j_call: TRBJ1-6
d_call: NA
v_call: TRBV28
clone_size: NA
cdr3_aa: CASSPLGQYNSPLHF
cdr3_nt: TGTGCCAGCAGTCCGCTAGGACAATATAATTCACCCCTCCACTTT

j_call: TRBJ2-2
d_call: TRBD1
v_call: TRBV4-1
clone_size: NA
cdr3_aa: CASSQDRDSGPGELFF
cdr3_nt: TGCGCCAGCAGCCAAGACCGGGACAGTGGTCCCGGGGAGCTGTTTTTT

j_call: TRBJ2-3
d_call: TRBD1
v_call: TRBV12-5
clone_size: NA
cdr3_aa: CASGWDSLLDTQYF
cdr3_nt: TGTGCTAGTGGTTGGGACAGCCTACTAGATACGCAGTATTTT

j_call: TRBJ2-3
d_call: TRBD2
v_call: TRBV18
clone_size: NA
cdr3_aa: CASSPPTSATDTQYF
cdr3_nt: TGTGCCAGCTCACCACCGACTAGCGCAACAGATACGCAGTATTTT

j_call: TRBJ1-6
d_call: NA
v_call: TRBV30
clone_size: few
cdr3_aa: CAWRREGYSPLHF
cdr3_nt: TGTGCCTGGAGGAGGGAAGGGTATTCACCCCTCCACTTT

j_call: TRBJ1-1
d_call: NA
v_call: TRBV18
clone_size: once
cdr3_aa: CASSPLGGSNTEAFF
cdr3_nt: TGTGCCAGCTCACCACTCGGGGGTAGCAACACTGAAGCTTTCTTT

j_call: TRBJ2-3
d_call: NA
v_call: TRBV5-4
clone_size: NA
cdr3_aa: CASSFLQSTDTQYF
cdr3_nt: TGTGCCAGCAGCTTCTTACAGTCCACAGATACGCAGTATTTT

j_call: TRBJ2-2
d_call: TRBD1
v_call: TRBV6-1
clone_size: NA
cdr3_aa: CASIRTGANTGELFF
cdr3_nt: TGTGCCAGCATCCGGACAGGTGCGAACACCGGGGAGCTGTTTTTT

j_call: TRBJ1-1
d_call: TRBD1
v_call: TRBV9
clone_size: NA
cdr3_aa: CASSVGLGGTGNTEAFF
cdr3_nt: TGTGCCAGCAGCGTAGGCCTGGGGGGGACAGGGAACACTGAAGCTTTCTTT

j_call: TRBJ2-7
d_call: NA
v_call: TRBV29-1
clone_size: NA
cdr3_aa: CSVLLGVYEQYF
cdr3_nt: TGCAGCGTTCTTTTGGGCGTCTACGAGCAGTACTTC

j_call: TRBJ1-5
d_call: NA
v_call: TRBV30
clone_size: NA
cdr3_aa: CAWSAPFYSNQPQHF
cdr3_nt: TGTGCCTGGAGTGCTCCCTTTTATAGCAATCAGCCCCAGCATTTT

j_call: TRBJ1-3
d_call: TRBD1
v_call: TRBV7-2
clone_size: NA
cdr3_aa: CASSFHRGPYSGNTIYF
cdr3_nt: TGTGCCAGCAGCTTCCACAGGGGGCCATACTCTGGAAACACCATATATTTT

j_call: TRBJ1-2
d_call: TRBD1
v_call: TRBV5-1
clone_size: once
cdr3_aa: CASSLGTGFGYTF
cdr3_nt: TGCGCCAGCAGCTTGGGGACAGGGTTTGGCTACACCTTC

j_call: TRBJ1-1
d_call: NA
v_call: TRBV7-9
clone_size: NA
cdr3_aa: CASSLLSGSGTEAFF
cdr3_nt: TGTGCCAGCAGCTTATTATCCGGGTCCGGGACTGAAGCTTTCTTT

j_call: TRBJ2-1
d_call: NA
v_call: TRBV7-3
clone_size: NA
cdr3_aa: CASSLGLAAGDEQFF
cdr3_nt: TGTGCCAGCAGCTTAGGTCTAGCCGCCGGGGATGAGCAGTTCTTC

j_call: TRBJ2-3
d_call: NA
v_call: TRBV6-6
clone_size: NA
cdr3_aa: CASSWDSKRNTQYF
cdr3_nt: TGTGCCAGCAGTTGGGACTCGAAGAGGAATACGCAGTATTTT

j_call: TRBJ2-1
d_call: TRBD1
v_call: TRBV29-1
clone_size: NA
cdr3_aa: CSAIFLDRVSEQFF
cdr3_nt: TGCAGCGCAATATTCTTGGACAGGGTGAGTGAGCAGTTCTTC

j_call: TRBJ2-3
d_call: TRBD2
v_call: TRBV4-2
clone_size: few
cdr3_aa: CASSRVDSGTPGADTQYF
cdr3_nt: TGTGCCAGCAGCCGGGTGGATAGCGGGACCCCCGGGGCCGATACGCAGTATTTT